What follows are 22 T cell receptor beta chains derived from one specimen sequenced in a study of T cell responses to AZD1222 COVID-19 vaccine. Assay used: immunoSEQ multiplex PCR; TCRdb lists only in-frame clones, some missing. The sample carries 150,000 or so clones, 88% recorded once. Sequenced material: peripheral blood, taken on day 0 of AZD1222 vaccination. All receptors come from an adult in good health.

The V call is TRBV5-1, the J call TRBJ2-1; D ambiguous. Germline V gene lookup returns CDR1 SGHRS and CDR2 YFSETQ. Trimming removed 4 bases from V and 5 bases from J, with 10 bases in between. The length of the CDR3 is 13 residues. This chain's CDR3 is CASSPTGNNEQFF. In DNA, the CDR3 is TGCGCCAGCAGCCCAACTGGAAACAATGAGCAGTTCTTC.

This clone has only one observation. In nucleotides, the CDR3 is TGCAGCGTTGAAGAAGGGACAGGGGTCTATGGCTACACCTTC. Translating it yields CSVEEGTGVYGYTF. This rearrangement joins TRBV29-1 to TRBJ1-2, with TRBD1 identical over 10 bases. Unmatched junction bases numbered 2, after V lost 0 bases and J lost 4 bases. The CDR3 extends over 14 amino acids. The germline CDR1 and CDR2 sequences are SQVTM and ANQGSEA.

The chain employs TRBV7-2 and TRBJ2-7, with 7 bases that match TRBD2. CDR1 is SGHTA, CDR2 FQGNSA, per germline. CDR3 length equals 15 residues. The V segment lost 5 bases and the J segment 6 bases; nucleotides outside the gene matches: 13. CDR3 in amino acids: CASSPGTPGGSEQYF. Here the CDR3 DNA reads TGTGCCAGCAGCCCCGGGACCCCGGGAGGAAGCGAGCAGTACTTC.

V and J are TRBV28 and TRBJ1-1; D unresolved. Trimming cost V 1 base and J 3 bases, with 6 bases left between them. The germline V gene has CDR1 MDHEN and CDR2 SYDVKM. CDR3 length equals 13 residues. The CDR3 DNA reads as TGTGCCAGCAGTTTATTTATGGACACTGAAGCTTTCTTT. It specifies CASSLFMDTEAFF.

This rearrangement joins TRBV7-2 to TRBJ2-5; 7 bases match TRBD1. The V and J ends lost 2 bases and 3 bases, in that order; junction bases with no gene match: 6. In germline, CDR1 is SGHTA, CDR2 FQGNSA. The length of the CDR3 is 15 residues. CDR3 bases: TGTGCCAGCAGCTTACGACAGGGCAAAGAAGAGACCCAGTACTTC. Translated, it gives CASSLRQGKEETQYF.

V and J are TRBV9 and TRBJ2-5, with D possibly TRBD2 on 5 matching bases. This CDR3 spans 14 amino acids. Germline values: CDR1 SGDLS, CDR2 YYNGEE. Trimming shortened V by 6 bases and J by 6 bases, and 18 bases separated the two germline ends. The CDR3 DNA reads TGTGCCAGCATCCTCCTCGGGGTTAGAAAGACCCAGTACTTC. It yields the protein CASILLGVRKTQYF.

This chain uses TRBV5-4 with TRBJ2-5, with 12 bases fitting TRBD2. There are 14 residues in the CDR3. V was clipped by 6 bases and J by 5 bases; unmatched bases: 5. Germline V gene sequence: CDR1 SGHNT, CDR2 YYREEE (reference sequence). Here the CDR3 reads CASKLAGGHETQYF. Written as DNA, the CDR3 is TGTGCCAGCAAGCTAGCGGGGGGGCACGAGACCCAGTACTTC.

Remarks on this clone: Other DNA sequences in the same sample also yield this CDR3. The genes are TRBV7-2 and TRBJ1-2; D call uncertain. CDR1 is SGHTA, CDR2 FQGNSA, per germline. This CDR3 comprises 13 residues. Between the trimmed V and J ends, which lost 5 bases and 5 bases, there was a span of 12 bases. This chain's CDR3 is CASSPDSNYGYTF. In DNA form, the CDR3 reads TGTGCCAGCAGCCCCGACTCGAATTATGGCTACACCTTC.

This chain connects TRBV18 to TRBJ2-7, with 10 bases lining up with TRBD1. The V gene end was trimmed by 3 bases and the J gene end by 7 bases; junction bases not matched to a gene: 6. The CDR3 runs 14 residues. CDR1 is KGHSH and CDR2 is LQKENI in the germline V gene. The CDR3 here is CASSPRQGAREQYF. The CDR3 DNA is TGTGCCAGCTCACCCCGACAGGGGGCAAGGGAGCAGTACTTC.

This clone was detected once. The V and J genes are TRBV5-1 and TRBJ2-7; tentatively, D is TRBD2 (5 bases). This CDR3 region has 14 residues. Trimming stripped 0 bases from V and 5 bases from J, with 12 bases between. CDR1 is SGHRS and CDR2 is YFSETQ in the germline V gene. CDR3 residues: CASSLALAANEQYF. CDR3 DNA: TGCGCCAGCAGCTTGGCTCTAGCTGCCAACGAGCAGTACTTC.

This chain links TRBV28 with TRBJ1-2; D possibly corresponds to TRBD1 (5 bases). Germline V gene sequence: CDR1 MDHEN, CDR2 SYDVKM. CDR3 length: 12 amino acids. V lost 8 bases and J lost 8, with 15 bases in between. This CDR3 reads CASARGEYGYTF. The CDR3 nucleotides read TGTGCCAGCGCACGGGGGGAGTACGGCTACACCTTC.

V and J are TRBV5-1 and TRBJ2-5, with 7 bases fitting TRBD1. The germline gives CDR1 SGHRS, CDR2 YFSETQ. V was pared by 0 bases and J by 5 bases, with 4 bases of the junction left unmatched. This CDR3 contains 14 residues. The CDR3 loop is CASSLGTGRETQYF. DNA of the CDR3: TGCGCCAGCAGCTTGGGGACAGGACGGGAGACCCAGTACTTC.

The chain is built from TRBV5-1 and TRBJ1-4; D is perhaps TRBD1 (5 bases). This CDR3 has 14 amino acids. Trimming stripped 3 bases from V and 5 bases from J, with 11 bases between. From germline, CDR1 is SGHRS and CDR2 YFSETQ. The CDR3 DNA sequence: TGCGCCAGCAGCTCCCAGGGAAACAATGAAAAACTGTTTTTT. This sequence encodes CASSSQGNNEKLFF.

The chain links TRBV19 to TRBJ2-6; D is unresolved. The V gene lost 9 bases and the J gene lost 0 bases, with 3 bases spanning the gap. This CDR3 is 12 amino acids long. Germline-derived CDR1 and CDR2 are LNHDA and SQIVND (reference sequence). The CDR3 is CASHSGANVLTF. In nucleotides, the CDR3 is TGTGCCAGCCACTCTGGGGCCAACGTCCTGACTTTC.

The rearrangement links TRBV21-1 to TRBJ1-5. TRBV21-1 is classified as a pseudogene. CDR3 size: 13 residues. The CDR3 DNA reads as TGTGCCAGCAGCAAAGGCGTGACTCAGCCCCAGCATTTT. This encodes CASSKGVTQPQHF.

V usage is TRBV11-1 and J usage is TRBJ2-7; D assignment may be TRBD1 or TRBD2 (6 bases each). CDR3 length: 14 amino acids. Per germline, CDR1 SGHAT and CDR2 FQDESV (reference sequence). V was clipped by 0 bases and J by 7 bases, with 13 bases between them. CDR3 sequence (DNA): TGTGCCAGCAGCTTAGCGGGGGGCCTCGAGGAGCAGTACTTC. This codes for CASSLAGGLEEQYF. Looking up the rest from reference TRBV11-1 and TRBJ2-7 gives the full variable domain: EAEVAQSPRYKITEKSQAVAFWCDPISGHATLYWYRQILGQGPELLVQFQDESVVDDSQLPKDRFSAERLKGVDSTLKIQPAELGDSAMYLCASSLAGGLEEQYFGPGTRLTVT.

The rearrangement joins TRBV6-5 to TRBJ2-7, with TRBD2 as a possible D gene (5 bases). This CDR3 spans 15 amino acids. Trimming removed 0 bases from V and 5 bases from J, with 14 bases in between. Germline V lookup: CDR1 MNHEY, CDR2 SVGAGI. The CDR3 DNA follows: TGTGCCAGCAGTTACTCGGCGGGCCTTGTGAACGAGCAGTACTTC. Amino acid sequence: CASSYSAGLVNEQYF.

CDR3 bases: TGTGCCAGTAGTCCCCTGGGCTCGTCCCCCTTCCCTTATGGCTACACCTTC. Amino acid sequence: CASSPLGSSPFPYGYTF. The J gene is TRBJ1-2, the V gene TRBV19; D remains unclear. Per germline, CDR1 LNHDA and CDR2 SQIVND (reference sequence). V was cut by 5 bases and J by 5 bases, with 24 bases left in between. The CDR3 is 17 amino acids.

The genes are TRBV7-9 and TRBJ1-1; no firm D call. CDR1 and CDR2 (germline): SEHNR, FQNEAQ (reference sequence). The CDR3 extends over 15 amino acids. Trimming removed 1 base from V and 1 base from J, with 10 bases in between. The CDR3 nucleotides read TGTGCCAGCAGCTTAGGGGCAGCTAGGAACACTGAAGCTTTCTTT. It yields the protein CASSLGAARNTEAFF.

CDR3 nucleotide sequence: TGCGCCAGCAGCCAAGAAGCGGGGGGGTCGAATGAGCAGTTCTTC. Translation gives CASSQEAGGSNEQFF. This chain connects TRBV4-3 to TRBJ2-1; TRBD2 matches 10 bases. V shed 0 bases and J 7 bases; nucleotides not matched to a gene: 3. CDR1 is LGHNA and CDR2 is YSLEER in the germline V gene. The CDR3 loop spans 15 amino acids.

The chain couples TRBV6-6 to TRBJ1-2; TRBD1 matches 7 bases. The CDR3 consists of 14 residues. CDR1 MNHNY and CDR2 SVGAGI come from the germline V gene (reference sequence). Trimming cost V 6 bases and J 6 bases; bases outside gene matches: 10. The CDR3 region has the DNA TGTGCCAGCAGCCGGGGCGACAGGGTGGATGGCTACACCTTC. Amino acids: CASSRGDRVDGYTF.

V and J are TRBV12-3 or TRBV12-4 and TRBJ1-3; a weak D match, TRBD1 (5 bases). V was shortened by 5 bases and J by 9 bases, with 14 bases between the two germline ends. CDR3 length equals 13 residues. CDR3 DNA sequence: TGTGCCAGCAGTCAGGACGGGGGTAGCACCATATATTTT. Translated: CASSQDGGSTIYF.